The T cell receptor beta chain described here comes from a study of cytomegalovirus exposure and HLA in healthy donors. Study information: From HLA-typed donors, an early data release held approximately 85 million unique TCRs.

Notes on this clone: What it binds is unknown.

PCR primers comprised 60 Vbeta and 13 Jbeta primers. Sequencing used immunoSEQ multiplex PCR; TCRdb keeps in-frame clones, though not all of them. The table shows 140,000 or so clones, with approximately 91% occurring only once. The CDR3 is 16 amino acids. Between the trimmed V and J ends, which lost 2 bases and 3 bases, there was a span of 11 bases. Germline assignment: CDR1 MNHEY and CDR2 SVGAGI. General study findings and limits: A few CMV-associated chains were confirmed in vitro to be specific for CMV antigens. Overall, about 160 TCR beta chains were annotated as cytomegalovirus-associated. V segments that were indistinguishable, TRBV6-2 and TRBV6-3 among them, were omitted from analysis.

The clonotype originates from a woman aged 40 to 50 in good health and CMV-seronegative. The sequenced sample consisted of PBMCs. This sequence joins TRBV6-5 and TRBJ1-6; D remains ambiguous. CDR3 protein: CASSYHPGRYNSPLHF. The CDR3 DNA is TGTGCCAGCAGTTACCACCCGGGTCGCTATAATTCACCCCTCCACTTT.